This entry is about one TCR beta chain. The data originate from a study of T-cell memory formation after mild COVID-19. This CDR3 is 15 amino acids long. V was shortened by 3 bases and J by 1 base, with 11 bases between the two germline ends. From germline, CDR1 is MNHNS and CDR2 SASEGT. Sample barcodes and UMIs were carried by the TCR alpha and TCR beta cDNA libraries that 5'RACE generated with constant-segment primers. One entry per CDR3 protein results from TCRdb running MiXCR on the 5' RACE reads. The sample shows approximately 350,000 distinct CDR3 sequences, around 27% of them seen only once. This chain links TRBV6-1 with TRBJ2-3; D is possibly TRBD1 (6 bases). The sequenced sample was PBMCs or a T cell subset sorted from them (not recorded which). This receptor was identified in an adult woman who had mild COVID-19 (a few samples of this study predate the infection). Cell type and time point are not known. CDR3 in amino acids: CASSDGQPGTDTQYF. CDR3 bases: TGTGCCAGCAGTGACGGACAGCCCGGCACAGATACGCAGTATTTT.